This entry lists 8 T cell receptor beta chains sequenced from one sample in a study of blood T cell repertoires in COVID-19. Method: immunoSEQ multiplex PCR; TCRdb's copy keeps in-frame clones and lacks some. The table has approximately 100,000 clones, roughly 92% seen once. Material for sequencing was peripheral blood. The receptors derive from a man in his 70s with acute or convalescent COVID-19.

The chain employs TRBV27 and TRBJ1-2, with TRBD1 as a possible D gene (5 bases). Trimming removed 5 bases at V and 3 bases at J, with 16 bases between. CDR3 length equals 15 residues. Germline CDR1 and CDR2: MNHEY and SMNVEV (reference sequence). The CDR3 nucleotides are TGTGCCAGCAGTGGGGGAGGGGCCGGTTACTATGGCTACACCTTC. This codes for CASSGGGAGYYGYTF.

V gene TRBV11-3 combines with J gene TRBJ2-1; 7 bases map to TRBD2. CDR1 SGHNT and CDR2 YENEEA come from the germline V gene. Germline trimming cut 2 bases from V and 3 bases from J; bases unmatched to any gene: 4. The CDR3 runs 15 residues. Here the CDR3 DNA reads TGTGCCAGCAGCTTAACCGGCGGGAGCTACAATGAGCAGTTCTTC. Amino acids: CASSLTGGSYNEQFF.

The chain carries TRBV9 and TRBJ2-1, with TRBD1 as a possible D gene (6 bases). CDR1 is SGDLS, CDR2 YYNGEE, per germline. V was cut by 4 bases and J by 5 bases, with 13 bases left in between. The CDR3 consists of 14 residues. CDR3 protein: CASSPQGQNNEQFF. In nucleotides, the CDR3 is TGTGCCAGCAGCCCCCAAGGACAGAACAATGAGCAGTTCTTC.

This clone was picked up a small number of times. The V gene is TRBV12-3 or TRBV12-4, the J gene TRBJ1-6; maybe TRBD1 (5 bases). There are 13 residues in the CDR3. The V end was cut by 6 bases, the J end by 5 bases, with 8 bases between. CDR3 bases: TGTGCCAGCAGGGACACAGATAATTCACCCCTCCACTTT. Translating it yields CASRDTDNSPLHF.

This clone is medium-sized by share. The rearrangement links TRBV27 to TRBJ2-1, with a possible D match to TRBD2 (6 bases). Per the germline V gene, CDR1 is MNHEY and CDR2 is SMNVEV (reference sequence). This CDR3 has 15 amino acids. The V end lost 5 bases, the J end lost 5 bases, and 16 bases lay between the germline ends. CDR3 region: CASSPREVGNNEQFF. The CDR3, as DNA: TGTGCCAGCAGTCCCAGGGAGGTTGGTAACAATGAGCAGTTCTTC.

The count of this clone is one. The V call is TRBV4-1, the J call TRBJ2-3, with 7 positions matching TRBD2. The CDR3 is made up of 18 amino acids. In germline, CDR1 is MGHRA, CDR2 YSYEKL. The V gene end was trimmed by 1 base and the J gene end by 1 base; junction bases not matched to a gene: 11. Here the CDR3 DNA reads TGCGCCAGCAGCCAAGTTGTCAGGAGACTAGCAGGCACAGATACGCAGTATTTT. It is translated as CASSQVVRRLAGTDTQYF.

The rearrangement uses TRBV5-6 and TRBJ1-5; D is ambiguous. Germline CDR1 and CDR2: SGHDT and YYEEEE. The CDR3 has 14 residues. V dropped 0 bases and J dropped 2 bases, with 6 bases sitting between them. The CDR3 DNA reads as TGTGCCAGCAGCTTGGGGGGAGGCAATCAGCCCCAGCATTTT. This sequence encodes CASSLGGGNQPQHF.

CDR3 sequence reads: CASSRRRAIRAGELFF. In DNA form, the CDR3 reads TGTGCCAGCAGCCGTAGGAGGGCCATAAGGGCCGGGGAGCTGTTTTTT. The chain is built from TRBV3-1 (or the pseudogene TRBV3-2) and TRBJ2-2; D is possibly TRBD2 (6 bases). In germline, CDR1 is LGHDT, CDR2 YNNKEL (reference sequence). This CDR3 spans 16 amino acids. V was pared by 4 bases and J by 6 bases, with 18 bases between.